Listed below are T cell receptor beta chains from one sample, sequenced in a study of T cells in Graves' hyperthyroidism and ophthalmopathy. In TCRdb, the multiplex PCR reads were re-called with MiXCR into one record per CDR3 protein. This sample has hundreds of thousands of distinct CDR3 sequences, with around 13% found just once. The sample taken for sequencing was blood. The receptors derive from a woman younger than 35 with Graves' hyperthyroidism. The CDR3 runs from the conserved cysteine through the conserved F or W. The D gene is left open where the match is weak. Expanded clones get a size class; other rows say once, few or many, or leave the size out.

clone_size j_call d_call v_call cdr3_nt cdr3_aa
few TRBJ1-5 TRBD1 TRBV2 TGTGCCAGCAGTGAATCCCGCGCACAGGGGGCAAGGCAGCCCCAGCATTTT CASSESRAQGARQPQHF
. TRBJ2-3 . TRBV12-3/TRBV12-4 TGTGCCAGCAGCCCGTACGGGAGGAGGGGGATGGCGCAGTATTTT CASSPYGRRGMAQYF
many TRBJ2-3 TRBD2 TRBV18 TGTGCCAGCTCACCCGGGAGAACTAGCGGGACCACAGATACGCAGTATTTT CASSPGRTSGTTDTQYF
few TRBJ2-5 TRBD2 TRBV10-3 TGTGCCATCAGCTCCGGGACTAGCGGGTTCCAAGAGACCCAGTACTTC CAISSGTSGFQETQYF
few TRBJ1-6 . TRBV3-1 TGTGCCAGCAGTACCCCAGGGTATTCACCCCTCCACTTT CASSTPGYSPLHF
few TRBJ1-2 . TRBV12-3/TRBV12-4 TGTGCCAGCAGTTTAAGGCGGGACACAATCTATGGCTACACCTTC CASSLRRDTIYGYTF
. TRBJ2-1 TRBD2 TRBV19 TGTGCCAGTAGTTCTACTTCCGGGACTAGCGGGGACTACAATGAGCAGTTCTTC CASSSTSGTSGDYNEQFF
few TRBJ1-1 . TRBV5-1 TGCGCCAGCAGCTTCGGTCCAACGAACACTGAAGCTTTCTTT CASSFGPTNTEAFF
few TRBJ2-2 . TRBV9 TGTGCCAGCAGCGTAGCGGGAGAAAGTCCCGGGGAGCTGTTTTTT CASSVAGESPGELFF
many TRBJ1-1 . TRBV20-1 TGCAGTGCTAGAAGGGGAATGAACACTGAAGCTTTCTTT CSARRGMNTEAFF
many TRBJ2-3 . TRBV7-2 TGTGCCAGCAGCATCCTGGGAGATACGCAGTATTTT CASSILGDTQYF
. TRBJ1-1 . TRBV12-3/TRBV12-4 TGTGCCAGCAATTGGCAGGGTGGGACTGAAGCTTTCTTT CASNWQGGTEAFF
many TRBJ1-4 TRBD1 TRBV3-1 TGTGCCAGCAGCCGGGGACAGGGCTTATCTGAAAAACTGTTTTTT CASSRGQGLSEKLFF
. TRBJ2-7 . TRBV29-1 TGCAGCGGGCGTACAGGGATCGAGCAGTACTTC CSGRTGIEQYF
many TRBJ2-7 . TRBV20-1 TGCAGTGCTAGGGTCCCGCCACGGAGGTACGAGCAGTACTTC CSARVPPRRYEQYF
few TRBJ1-5 . TRBV6-5 TGTGCCAGCAGTTACTCAACGGGCGTAGGCAATCAGCCCCAGCATTTT CASSYSTGVGNQPQHF
few TRBJ2-1 TRBD2 TRBV11-3 TGTGCCAGCAGCCCAACTAGCGGGACGAGCTCCTACAGTGAGCAGTTCTTC CASSPTSGTSSYSEQFF
many TRBJ1-2 . TRBV7-9 TGTGCCAGCAGCCCCGAATTTGGGGGGTTCGGGGGCTACACCTTC CASSPEFGGFGGYTF
few TRBJ1-5 . TRBV28 TGTGCCAGCTCTAATGTGAGGGGACAGCCCCAGCATTTT CASSNVRGQPQHF
many TRBJ2-3 . TRBV11-3 TGTGCCAGCAGCTCAGTCGTCACAGATACGCAGTATTTT CASSSVVTDTQYF
few TRBJ2-1 TRBD2 TRBV4-3 TGCGCCAGCAGTCAAGGGATCCTGGCTAGCGGGAGGGCCATAGAGCAGTTCTTC CASSQGILASGRAIEQFF
. TRBJ2-3 TRBD2 TRBV11-2 TGTGCCAGCAGCCCTACCCGGACTAGCGGGGCCCATACAGATACGCAGTATTTT CASSPTRTSGAHTDTQYF
. TRBJ1-2 . TRBV6-1 TGTGCCAGCAACAGAGGTGGCGCGAATGGTGGCCACACCTTC CASNRGGANGGHTF
. TRBJ1-4 . TRBV9 TGTGCCAGCAGTGTAGGCCATGGGGGTTTTGAAAAACTGTTTTTT CASSVGHGGFEKLFF
few TRBJ2-1 TRBD2 TRBV12-3/TRBV12-4 TGTGCCAGCAGAGCCCTCTCTAGGGAAGCGGGAGTTTTTGTAGTTAGCTCCTACAATGAGCAGTTCTTC CASRALSREAGVFVVSSYNEQFF
few TRBJ1-5 . TRBV12-5 TGTGCTAGTGGTTTGTGCGGGGCACTCAATCAGCCCCAGCATTTT CASGLCGALNQPQHF
few TRBJ2-1 . TRBV7-3 TGTGCCAGCAGCTCGGTAGCGGCGTACAATGAGCAGTTCTTC CASSSVAAYNEQFF
many TRBJ1-1 . TRBV18 TGTGCCAGCTCACCACCCGGTTACGCTGAAGCTTTCTTT CASSPPGYAEAFF
once TRBJ2-2 TRBD2 TRBV4-3 TGCGCCAGCAGCCAAGATTCGACTAGCGGGTTGAACACCGGGGAGCTGTTTTTT CASSQDSTSGLNTGELFF
few TRBJ1-3 . TRBV30 TGTGCCTGGGCCCTACAGGGCCCCTCCGCTGGAAACACCATATATTTT CAWALQGPSAGNTIYF
. TRBJ2-1 TRBD2 TRBV30 TGTGCCTGGGCTAGCGGATTCTACAATGAGCAGTTCTTC CAWASGFYNEQFF
few TRBJ2-1 TRBD2 TRBV20-1 TGCAGTGCTATATCACCTAGCGGGAGGGCCAAGGGTGAGCAGTTCTTC CSAISPSGRAKGEQFF
many TRBJ2-5 . TRBV7-8 TGTGCCAGCAGCTTAGACAAGCGGGAGACCCAGTACTTC CASSLDKRETQYF
many TRBJ2-5 . TRBV2 TGTGCCAGCAGTGATCGTAGGTTGAAGGCGGAGACCCAGTACTTC CASSDRRLKAETQYF
. TRBJ2-6 TRBD1 TRBV5-1 TGCGCCAGCAGCTTAGGGGACAGGGGCGGGTCAGGGGCCAACGTCCTGACTTTC CASSLGDRGGSGANVLTF
. TRBJ2-5 . TRBV2 TGTGCCAGGGACAGCCAAGAGACCCAGTACTTC CARDSQETQYF
many TRBJ1-5 . TRBV20-1 TGCAGTGCTAGAGGGAGGCTTGACCAGCCCCAGCATTTT CSARGRLDQPQHF
many TRBJ2-3 TRBD1 TRBV20-1 TGCAGTGCTAGGATGGGACAGCCAGATACGCAGTATTTT CSARMGQPDTQYF
few TRBJ1-1 TRBD1 TRBV3-1 TGTGCCAGCAGCCATTTGGACAGGGGGTTATTTGATGAAGCTTTCTTT CASSHLDRGLFDEAFF
. TRBJ2-2 TRBD2 TRBV6-9 TGTGCCAGCAGTTACGGGACTAGCTTACCCGGGGAGCTGTTTTTT CASSYGTSLPGELFF
few TRBJ2-5 TRBD2 TRBV5-1 TGCGCCAGCAGGCGAGCGGGAGGGCCTAGAACCCAAGAGACCCAGTACTTC CASRRAGGPRTQETQYF
few TRBJ1-2 TRBD1 TRBV20-1 TGCAGTGCTAGAGGTCAGGGACAGGGGCCCCAGGGCTATGGCTACACCTTC CSARGQGQGPQGYGYTF
many TRBJ2-1 . TRBV3-1 TGTGCCAGCAGCCGGGGGCAGGTTGATGAGCAGTTCTTC CASSRGQVDEQFF
many TRBJ1-1 . TRBV18 TGTGCCAGCTCAGCCGGCCGGAGGAACACTGAAGCTTTCTTT CASSAGRRNTEAFF
many TRBJ2-7 . TRBV28 TGTGCCAGCAGCCCGCGACCAGGGCCCCCCTACGAGCAGTACTTC CASSPRPGPPYEQYF
few TRBJ1-5 . TRBV27 TGTGCCAGCAGTTTTGGAGGGGGGGCCAGCAATCAGCCCCAGCATTTT CASSFGGGASNQPQHF
. TRBJ1-1 TRBD1 TRBV9 TGTGCCAGCAGCGGGACAGGGTGGAACACTGAAGCTTTCTTT CASSGTGWNTEAFF
many TRBJ2-4 . TRBV12-3/TRBV12-4 TGTGCCAGCAGTTTAGCGGGCGCGGGGGCCCTCAAAAACATTCAGTACTTC CASSLAGAGALKNIQYF
many TRBJ2-7 . TRBV7-9 TGTGCCAGCAGCCTTCCGAGTTACCCCCCACACCCACAACAGGACTCCTACGAGCAGTACTTC CASSLPSYPPHPQQDSYEQYF
many TRBJ2-1 . TRBV12-3/TRBV12-4 TGTGCCAGCACCGAAGGAGGGGGGCGATGGCTATCGGGAGCTACTTATGAGCAGTTCTTC CASTEGGGRWLSGATYEQFF
. TRBJ1-1 . TRBV18 TGTGCCAGCTTCGAGGTTAACACTGAAGCTTTCTTT CASFEVNTEAFF
many TRBJ1-2 . TRBV27 TGTGCCAGCAGTTTATCAGGAACTGGGAATGGCTACACCTTC CASSLSGTGNGYTF
many TRBJ2-7 TRBD1 TRBV13 TGTGCCAGCACCTCGACAGGGGTCCACGAGCAGTACTTC CASTSTGVHEQYF
many TRBJ2-7 . TRBV30 TGTGCCTGGAGTTCAGCTACCTACGAGCAGTACTTC CAWSSATYEQYF
. TRBJ1-5 TRBD1 TRBV27 TGTGCCAGCAGTCCTCACCGGGACAGGGTCGTTACTAGCAATCAGCCCCAGCATTTT CASSPHRDRVVTSNQPQHF